This T cell receptor (beta chain) derives from a study of response to subunit inactivated influenza vaccine. CDR3 length equals 13 residues. V was shortened by 0 bases and J by 10 bases, with 10 bases between the two germline ends. CDR1 and CDR2 (germline): MGHRA, YSYEKL. A single record per CDR3 protein comes from TCRdb applying MiXCR to the RT-PCR reads. The sample has approximately 500,000 distinct CDR3 sequences, roughly 23% seen once. This clonotype was counted only a few times. These data were also reused for a study on T cells expressing NK-cell markers. From that study: Researchers built TCR beta cDNA using 5'RACE template switching with UMIs. There were seven HCMV-seropositive donors and one seronegative donor among the eight sequenced. The authors applied an anti-gamma-delta TCR antibody in several experiments, and it restricted sorting to alpha-beta TCR T cells. In a handful of donors, dominant clonotypes made up 28.3-60.1% of CD3+CD56-NKG2C+ cells.

Sample: CD4+ T cells sorted from PBMCs, taken 12 days after vaccination. V gene TRBV4-1 combines with J gene TRBJ2-1, with D uncertain. This TCR was sampled from a man aged 50 to 59 who received an inactivated influenza vaccine. The CDR3 DNA reads as TGCGCCAGCAGCCAAGATCGACCGAGGGAGCAGTTCTTC. The encoded protein is CASSQDRPREQFF.